These T cell receptor beta chains were read from a single sample in a study of vaccination and CD4 T cells after COVID-19. For these TCRs, the target antigens are not known. TCRdb itself ran the PCR reads through MiXCR, one entry per CDR3 protein. The data hold about 16,000 distinct CDR3 sequences, with around three fifths observed a single time. The sample taken for sequencing was CD4+ T cells from blood, cultured in vitro. All receptors come from a human donor who had recovered from COVID-19. Each CDR3 is given with its conserved first and last residue. The D gene is left open where the match is weak. The size of a clone is reported for some rows only, either as once, few or many, or as a class for expanded clones.

J gene	CDR3 length	V gene	clone size	D gene	CDR3 DNA	CDR3 protein
TRBJ2-7	14	TRBV15	-	-	TGTGCCACCAGCAGAGATGTAAACGACTACGAGCAGTACTTC	CATSRDVNDYEQYF
TRBJ2-2	15	TRBV20-1	few	-	TGCAGTGCTAGACCTTCTCCGAGGAACACCGGGGAGCTGTTTTTT	CSARPSPRNTGELFF
TRBJ2-7	13	TRBV7-2	-	-	TGTGCCAGCAGCTTATTCTCCTCTGGTGAGCAGTACTTC	CASSLFSSGEQYF
TRBJ1-5	12	TRBV7-2	-	-	TGTGCCAGCAGCTTAGCGGGCCAGCCCCAGCATTTT	CASSLAGQPQHF
TRBJ1-2	16	TRBV15	-	-	TGTGCCACCAGCAGAGGGGGTGAGGTCAGGGGCAATGGCAACACCTTC	CATSRGGEVRGNGNTF
TRBJ2-7	15	TRBV27	-	-	TGTGCCAGCAGCTTAACAGGGAGGATGCCCTACGAGCAGTACTTC	CASSLTGRMPYEQYF
TRBJ2-5	13	TRBV20-1	few	-	TGCAGTGCTAGAATGCGAGACTTAAAGACCCAGTACTTC	CSARMRDLKTQYF
TRBJ2-7	16	TRBV30	-	-	TGTGCCTGGAGTTCCGCCCGGGACGGGAGACCCTACGAGCAGTACTTC	CAWSSARDGRPYEQYF
TRBJ1-1	14	TRBV7-9	-	-	TGTGCCAGCAGCTTTTCATCGCGAGGAACTGAAGCTTTCTTT	CASSFSSRGTEAFF
TRBJ1-1	14	TRBV19	once	TRBD1	TGTGCCAGTAGTAGACAGGGGGATAGCACTGAAGCTTTCTTT	CASSRQGDSTEAFF
TRBJ2-6	14	TRBV9	once	-	TGTGCCAGCGCTCAAGGTACTGGGGCCAACGTCCTGACTTTC	CASAQGTGANVLTF
TRBJ2-2	13	TRBV11-1	few	-	TGTGCCAGCAGCTTCTCAGGGTCGGGGGAGCTGTTTTTT	CASSFSGSGELFF
TRBJ2-1	12	TRBV20-1	-	-	TGCAGTGCTTCGTCGGGGCACAATGAGCAGTTCTTC	CSASSGHNEQFF
TRBJ2-2	14	TRBV10-3	once	-	TGTGCCATCAGGGACAGCGCGAACACCGGGGAGCTGTTTTTT	CAIRDSANTGELFF
TRBJ1-5	13	TRBV15	-	-	TGTGCCACCAGCGTACAGGGTGATCAGCCCCAGCATTTT	CATSVQGDQPQHF
TRBJ1-1	11	TRBV29-1	-	-	TGCAGCGTTGTCGGGGGCACTGAAGCTTTCTTT	CSVVGGTEAFF
TRBJ1-1	16	TRBV6-1	-	-	TGTGCCAGCAGTGAAAGGGGGGTTCCCCTGAACACTGAAGTTTTCTTT	CASSERGVPLNTEVFF
TRBJ2-2	16	TRBV2	once	-	TGTGCCAGCAGAAAAGGGCTTATGGGGAGCACCGGGGAGCTGTTTTTT	CASRKGLMGSTGELFF
TRBJ1-6	15	TRBV6-1	-	-	TGTGCCAGCACCTTCGAACAGGGTATCAATTCACCCCTCCACTTT	CASTFEQGINSPLHF
TRBJ2-7	13	TRBV27	-	TRBD1	TGTGCCAGCAGAGGACAGGGAAGGGGCGAGCAGTACTTC	CASRGQGRGEQYF
TRBJ2-5	17	TRBV19	once	TRBD2	TGTGCCAGTAGTATAGGGACTAGCGGGAGATGGTTAGAGACCCAGTACTTC	CASSIGTSGRWLETQYF
TRBJ1-2	13	TRBV2	-	TRBD1	TGTGCCAGCAGTGGGGACAGGAACTATGGCTACACCTTC	CASSGDRNYGYTF
TRBJ2-2	14	TRBV7-3	-	-	TGTGCCAGCAGCCCCGGTGGTAACACCGGGGAGCTGTTTTTT	CASSPGGNTGELFF
TRBJ2-7	14	TRBV6-1	once	-	TGTGCCAGCAGGAAATCGCGGGACAGTTACGAGCAGTACTTC	CASRKSRDSYEQYF
TRBJ1-2	14	TRBV6-5	few	-	TGTGCCAGCAGTTACTCATCAGGGAGGTACGGCTACACCTTC	CASSYSSGRYGYTF
TRBJ2-7	13	TRBV29-1	-	-	TGCAGCGTTGATAGCGGAGACTCTAACGAGCAGTACTTC	CSVDSGDSNEQYF
TRBJ1-2	14	TRBV20-1	few	-	TGCAGTGCTAGAGGCCCCCGTGGGGACTATGGCTACACCTTC	CSARGPRGDYGYTF
TRBJ1-1	14	TRBV12-3/TRBV12-4	-	TRBD1	TGTGCCAGCAGTTTAACGGGACAGGGCACTGAAGCTTTCTTT	CASSLTGQGTEAFF
TRBJ1-3	14	TRBV20-1	-	TRBD1	TGCAGTGCGCAAAGGACAGGGTTATTGGACACCATATATTTT	CSAQRTGLLDTIYF
TRBJ1-6	16	TRBV2	once	-	TGTGCCAGCACCGCGAGGGTTGGCGTGGGTGTTTCACCCCTCCACTTT	CASTARVGVGVSPLHF
TRBJ1-5	12	TRBV23-1	-	-	TGCGCCAGCAAAGGGGGGATTCAGCCCCAGCATTTT	CASKGGIQPQHF
TRBJ1-2	14	TRBV6-1	once	TRBD1	TGTGCCAGCAGTCTGGGACAGGGGTTTTATGGCTACACCTTC	CASSLGQGFYGYTF
TRBJ1-1	12	TRBV20-1	few	-	TGCAGTGCTAGTTCCCAGAACACTGAAGCTTTCTTT	CSASSQNTEAFF
TRBJ2-7	19	TRBV6-1	-	-	TGTGCCAGCAGTGTAGACATTCATCCCGGCAGGCTGGGATCCTACGAGCAGTACTTC	CASSVDIHPGRLGSYEQYF
TRBJ2-5	12	TRBV11-1	-	-	TGTGCCAGCAGCTTGGACAGAGAGACCCAGTACTTC	CASSLDRETQYF
TRBJ2-2	15	TRBV24-1	few	-	TGTGCCACCAGTGGTGGGGGGATGTACACCGGGGAGCTGTTTTTT	CATSGGGMYTGELFF
TRBJ1-3	15	TRBV11-3	-	-	TGTGCCAGCAGCTTAGAACTAGTAGCTGGAAACACCATATATTTT	CASSLELVAGNTIYF
TRBJ1-4	16	TRBV4-2	-	-	TGTGCCAGCAGCCAACCCGGGGACACCGCTAATGAAAAACTGTTTTTT	CASSQPGDTANEKLFF
TRBJ2-3	16	TRBV5-1	-	TRBD2	TGCGCCAGCAGCATTAGCGGGGGGAGCCGCTCGGGTACGCAGTATTTT	CASSISGGSRSGTQYF
TRBJ1-5	16	TRBV10-2	once	TRBD1	TGCGCCAGGGGGACAGGGAGTGTATATAGCAATCAGCCCCAGCATTTT	CARGTGSVYSNQPQHF
TRBJ2-3	15	TRBV7-8	-	-	TGTGCCAGCACCCCTTGGGGACAAAGCACAGATACGCAGTATTTT	CASTPWGQSTDTQYF
TRBJ2-3	12	TRBV20-1	-	-	TGCAGTGCCCTAAGGGGCTCGGATACGCAGTATTTT	CSALRGSDTQYF